A single sample is the source of the 6 T cell receptor beta chains below, sequenced in a study of monozygotic twins with cystic fibrosis. Data came from immunoSEQ multiplex PCR; TCRdb stores just in-frame clones and leaves some out. The sample includes tens of thousands of clones, around 93% of them seen just once. Sequenced: blood. The receptors come from a girl aged 2-10 years with cystic fibrosis.

As DNA, the CDR3 is TGCGCCAGCAGCCAAGATCGGAACTATGGCTACACCTTC. Translating it yields CASSQDRNYGYTF. The V call is TRBV4-1, the J call TRBJ1-2, with D unresolved. The CDR3 is made up of 13 amino acids. The germline V gene has CDR1 MGHRA and CDR2 YSYEKL. The ends were cut back, 0 bases at V and 2 bases at J, with 4 bases in the middle.

This sequence joins TRBV5-4 and TRBJ2-7; 11 nucleotides align to TRBD2. Germline CDR1 reads SGHNT; CDR2 reads YYREEE (reference sequence). V was pared by 4 bases and J by 6 bases, with 18 bases of the junction left unmatched. The CDR3 covers 18 residues. The CDR3 spells CASSPTLPLAGVRGEQYF. The CDR3 bases are TGTGCCAGCAGCCCCACCCTCCCACTAGCGGGGGTTCGGGGCGAGCAGTACTTC.

The chain combines TRBV5-1 with TRBJ1-5; D unresolved. The CDR3 extends over 13 amino acids. Germline-derived CDR1 and CDR2 are SGHRS and YFSETQ. The V end was cut by 3 bases, the J end by 4 bases, with 8 bases between. CDR3 sequence (DNA): TGCGCCAGCAGCTCGACTCCGAATCAGCCCCAGCATTTT. Its protein product is CASSSTPNQPQHF.

This clone is a singleton in its sample. The chain couples TRBV4-3 to TRBJ1-3; D gene ambiguous. Germline CDR1 is LGHNA and CDR2 is YSLEER. V was trimmed by 0 bases and J by 0 bases, leaving 12 bases between them. This CDR3 has 17 amino acids. The CDR3 sequence: CASSQDRGKRSGNTIYF. The CDR3 DNA is TGCGCCAGCAGCCAAGATCGGGGAAAGCGCTCTGGAAACACCATATATTTT.

In this sample, this clone turned up a few times. This chain links TRBV5-6 with TRBJ1-4, with D unclear. From germline, CDR1 is SGHDT and CDR2 YYEEEE. The CDR3 covers 11 residues. Trimming removed 5 bases from V and 5 bases from J, with 4 bases in between. The CDR3 bases are TGTGCCAGCAGTAAAAATGAAAAACTGTTTTTT. Its protein product is CASSKNEKLFF. Based on the CDR3 plus reference TRBV5-6 and TRBJ1-4, the full variable domain is DAGVTQSPTHLIKTRGQQVTLRCSPKSGHDTVSWYQQALGQGPQFIFQYYEEEERQRGNFPDRFSGHQFPNYSSELNVNALLLGDSALYLCASSKNEKLFFGSGTQLSVL.

The J gene is TRBJ2-6, the V gene TRBV28; tentative D call: TRBD1 (6 bases). Germline V gene data show CDR1 as MDHEN and CDR2 as SYDVKM. The length of the CDR3 is 19 residues. The V and J ends lost 4 bases and 3 bases respectively, with 22 bases between them. CDR3 coding DNA: TGTGCCAGCAGTTCACCCCCGAAACAGGGAGCGGATGGGGCCAACGTCCTGACTTTC. As protein: CASSSPPKQGADGANVLTF.